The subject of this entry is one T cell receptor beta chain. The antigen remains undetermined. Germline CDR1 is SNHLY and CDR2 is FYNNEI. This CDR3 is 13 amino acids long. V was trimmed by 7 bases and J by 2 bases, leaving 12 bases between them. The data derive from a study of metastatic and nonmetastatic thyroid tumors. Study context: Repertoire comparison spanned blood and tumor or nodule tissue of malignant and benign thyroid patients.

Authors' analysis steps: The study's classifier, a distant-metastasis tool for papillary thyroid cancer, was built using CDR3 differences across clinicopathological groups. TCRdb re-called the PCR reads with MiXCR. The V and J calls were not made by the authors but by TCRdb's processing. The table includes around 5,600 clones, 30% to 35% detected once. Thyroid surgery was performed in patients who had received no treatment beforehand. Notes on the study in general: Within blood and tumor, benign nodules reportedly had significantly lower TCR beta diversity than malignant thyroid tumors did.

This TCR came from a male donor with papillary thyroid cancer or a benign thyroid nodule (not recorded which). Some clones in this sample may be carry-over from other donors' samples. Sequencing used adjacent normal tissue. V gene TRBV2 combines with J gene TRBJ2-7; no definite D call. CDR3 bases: TGTGCCAGCACTTTCGAGGTCACCTACGAGCAGTACTTC. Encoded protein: CASTFEVTYEQYF.